This TCR beta chain was identified during a study of blood T cell repertoires in COVID-19. Sequencing was performed with immunoSEQ multiplex PCR; in TCRdb, only in-frame clones are kept and a portion is missing. The sample lists about 190,000 clones; roughly nine tenths were seen once. The TCR sequence derives from a man between 25 and 39 years old with acute or convalescent COVID-19. The source material was peripheral blood.

The CDR3 nucleotides read TGTGCCTGGAGTTTACACACCGGGACACCAGAAGCTTTCTTT. This encodes CAWSLHTGTPEAFF. The V call is TRBV30, the J call TRBJ1-1; tentatively, D is TRBD1 (6 bases). In germline, CDR1 is GTSNPN, CDR2 SVGIG (reference sequence). The germline V and J ends were trimmed by 2 bases and 8 bases, with 18 bases remaining between them. The length of the CDR3 is 14 residues.